Ten or more counts support the clone carrying this TCR beta chain. The antigen is not known. For TCRbeta, the library was prepared with unique molecular identifiers. Each CDR3 protein gets one entry after TCRdb re-called the PCR reads with MiXCR. The top ten hold roughly 0.77% of the sample, which has roughly 670,000 distinct CDR3 sequences, around 13% seen once. This CDR3 region has 13 residues. Germline loops: CDR1 SGHTA, CDR2 FQGNSA. Trimming stripped 5 bases from V and 4 bases from J, with 9 bases between. This record belongs to a study of T-cell reconstitution after alpha-beta-depleted transplantation in children. General observations from the study: The authors attributed T-cell counts and diversity one year after transplant mostly to newly produced T cells. Surviving recipient T cells and thymic progenitors accounted for the high day-60 TCRbeta diversity observed in some patients. About two months after transplant, alpha-beta T cells reportedly came from several hundred expanded graft clones.

The input for sequencing was PBMCs, taken before TCRalphabeta/CD19-depleted stem cell transplant. This receptor was identified in a girl aged 2 to 10 with congenital amegakaryocytic thrombocytopenia, due to receive a stem cell transplant. This chain uses TRBV7-2 with TRBJ2-1, with D uncertain. CDR3: CASSVATYNEQFF. DNA for the CDR3: TGTGCCAGCAGCGTGGCGACTTACAATGAGCAGTTCTTC.